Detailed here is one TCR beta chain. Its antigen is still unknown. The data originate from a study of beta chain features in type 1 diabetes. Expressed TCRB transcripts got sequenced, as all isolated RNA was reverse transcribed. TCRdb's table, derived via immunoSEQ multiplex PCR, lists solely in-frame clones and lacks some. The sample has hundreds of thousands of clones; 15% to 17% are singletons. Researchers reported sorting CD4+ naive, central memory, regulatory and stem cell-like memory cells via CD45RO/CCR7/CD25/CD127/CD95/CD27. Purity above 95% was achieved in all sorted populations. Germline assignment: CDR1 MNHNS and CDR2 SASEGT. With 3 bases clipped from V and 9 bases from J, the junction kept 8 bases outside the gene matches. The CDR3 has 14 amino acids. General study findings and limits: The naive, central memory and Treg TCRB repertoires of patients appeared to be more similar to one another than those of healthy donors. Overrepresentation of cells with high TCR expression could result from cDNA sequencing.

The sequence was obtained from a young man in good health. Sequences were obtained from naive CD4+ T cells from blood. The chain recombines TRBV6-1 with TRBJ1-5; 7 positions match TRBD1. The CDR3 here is CASSDTGVGPPQHF. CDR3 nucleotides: TGTGCCAGCAGTGATACAGGGGTAGGTCCGCCCCAGCATTTT.